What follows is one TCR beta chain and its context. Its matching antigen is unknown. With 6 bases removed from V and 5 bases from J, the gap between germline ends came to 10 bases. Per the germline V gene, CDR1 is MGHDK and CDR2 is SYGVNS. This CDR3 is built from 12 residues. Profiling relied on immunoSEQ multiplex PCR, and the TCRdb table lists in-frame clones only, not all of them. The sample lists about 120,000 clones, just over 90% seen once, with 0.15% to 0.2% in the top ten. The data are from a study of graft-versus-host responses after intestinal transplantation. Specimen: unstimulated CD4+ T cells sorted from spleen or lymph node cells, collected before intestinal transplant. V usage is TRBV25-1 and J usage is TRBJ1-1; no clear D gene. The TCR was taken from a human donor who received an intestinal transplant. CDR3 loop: CASSHGGTEAFF. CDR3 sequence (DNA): TGTGCCAGCAGCCATGGAGGGACTGAAGCTTTCTTT.